This record covers a single TCR beta chain. The target antigen is unknown. This specimen belongs to a study of T cell repertoires in cytomegalovirus infection. Study-wide context: Matching HLA type and CMV infection were both indicated by public TCR beta signatures.

MiXCR was run by TCRdb on the reads, yielding one entry per CDR3 protein. The data hold 51,000 or so distinct CDR3 sequences, with 15% to 20% observed a single time. Here the sequenced sample was CD8+ T cells from cultured PBMCs, taken from culture after CMV antigen stimulation. The source is a human donor in good health (CMV status not recorded). Some clones in this sample may be carry-over from other donors' samples.

The CDR3 here is CASSREDRVFYGYTF. CDR3 coding DNA: TGTGCCAGCAGCCGAGAAGACAGGGTTTTCTATGGCTACACCTTC. The chain is built from TRBV7-9 and TRBJ1-2; TRBD1 matches at 7 bases. The CDR3 length is 15 residues. CDR1 SEHNR and CDR2 FQNEAQ come from the germline V gene (reference sequence). The J segment lost 4 bases and the V segment lost 5 bases, leaving 10 bases of the junction unmatched.